These 10 T cell receptor beta chains originate from one sample sequenced in a study of cytomegalovirus exposure and HLA in healthy donors. The PCR ran on 60 Vbeta and 13 Jbeta primers. Assay: immunoSEQ multiplex PCR; the TCRdb copy retains only in-frame clones and omits some. The sample yields about 93,000 clones, around 78% seen once. What was sequenced was PBMCs. These receptors originate from a man aged 25 to 40 in good health and CMV-seronegative.

This chain uses TRBV5-8 with TRBJ1-4; D gene unclear. V lost 0 bases and J lost 8, with 11 bases in between. The CDR3 loop spans 14 amino acids. From germline, CDR1 is SGHTS and CDR2 YDEGEE. This CDR3 is CASSLGGEGEKLFF. As DNA, the CDR3 is TGTGCCAGCAGCTTGGGAGGAGAAGGAGAAAAACTGTTTTTT.

The genes are TRBV19 and TRBJ1-2; 7 bases map to TRBD1. The germline gives CDR1 LNHDA, CDR2 SQIVND (reference sequence). Trimming cost V 3 bases and J 3 bases; bases outside gene matches: 10. The CDR3 runs 16 residues. In DNA, the CDR3 is TGTGCCAGTAGTATCACGGGACAGCCGACGTACTATGGCTACACCTTC. Translating gives CASSITGQPTYYGYTF.

The chain has TRBV19 and TRBJ2-7; 8 bases map to TRBD2. After removal of 9 bases from V and 8 bases from J, the junction contained 12 bases not matched to a gene. CDR3 length: 13 residues. The germline CDR1 and CDR2 sequences are LNHDA and SQIVND (reference sequence). The CDR3 nucleotides read TGTGCCAGCGCTCCGGGGGGGGGATTCCAGCAGTACGTC. Protein product: CASAPGGGFQQYV.

The V call is TRBV19, the J call TRBJ2-5; 7 bases line up with TRBD2. Germline-derived CDR1 and CDR2 are LNHDA and SQIVND (reference sequence). The length of the CDR3 is 14 residues. Trimming removed 5 bases from V and 5 bases from J; junction bases left unmatched: 8. For the CDR3, the DNA is TGTGCCAGTAGTGGACTAGGGAAGGCGGAGACCCAGTACTTC. Its protein is CASSGLGKAETQYF.

The chain links TRBV27 to TRBJ2-3; 7 nucleotides line up with TRBD1. This CDR3 has 16 amino acids. V shed 1 base, J shed 0 bases, and the junction held 4 bases outside the gene matches. CDR1 and CDR2 from the germline V gene are MNHEY and SMNVEV (reference sequence). CDR3 protein: CASSLWSGGSTDTQYF. The DNA for the CDR3 is TGTGCCAGCAGTTTATGGTCAGGGGGTAGCACAGATACGCAGTATTTT.

This sequence joins TRBV7-3 and TRBJ1-2; D remains unclear. CDR1 is SGHTA and CDR2 is FQGTGA in the germline V gene. The CDR3 is made up of 13 amino acids. The V gene lost 6 bases and the J gene lost 3 bases, with 11 bases spanning the gap. The CDR3 protein is CASSGRVYYGYTF. The DNA of the CDR3 is TGTGCCAGCAGTGGCCGGGTTTACTATGGCTACACCTTC.

J is TRBJ1-5 and V is TRBV7-8, with TRBD1 matching 11 bases. The CDR3 sequence is 15 residues long. Per germline, CDR1 SGHVS and CDR2 FQNEAQ. With 5 bases clipped from V and 4 bases from J, the junction kept 4 bases outside the gene matches. CDR3 nucleotides: TGTGCCAGCAGCCAAGGACAGGGGGCGAATCAGCCCCAGCATTTT. This translates into CASSQGQGANQPQHF.

This chain connects TRBV7-9 to TRBJ1-1, with D perhaps TRBD1 (5 bases). The CDR3 consists of 15 residues. The germline CDR1 and CDR2 sequences are SEHNR and FQNEAQ (reference sequence). V was clipped by 2 bases and J by 8 bases, with 18 bases between them. CDR3 nucleotides: TGTGCCAGCAGCTTACCGGCCGTTGGGGGGATAGAAGCTTTCTTT. Translated, it gives CASSLPAVGGIEAFF.

V is TRBV29-1 and J is TRBJ1-2; no firm D call. Trimming stripped 3 bases from V and 2 bases from J, with 22 bases between. CDR3 length: 17 residues. CDR1 SQVTM and CDR2 ANQGSEA come from the germline V gene. The CDR3 here is CSVDGLNWRESNYGYTF. CDR3 DNA: TGCAGCGTTGATGGTCTAAATTGGAGGGAGTCCAACTATGGCTACACCTTC.

This clone was detected only a few times. The genes are TRBV5-4 and TRBJ1-5; D remains unclear. Trimming left V 0 bases short and J 7 bases short, with 8 bases between. The CDR3 consists of 13 residues. CDR1 and CDR2 from the germline V gene are SGHNT and YYREEE (reference sequence). CDR3 region: CASSLGLAQPQHF. CDR3 sequence (DNA): TGTGCCAGCAGCTTGGGGTTGGCCCAGCCCCAGCATTTT.